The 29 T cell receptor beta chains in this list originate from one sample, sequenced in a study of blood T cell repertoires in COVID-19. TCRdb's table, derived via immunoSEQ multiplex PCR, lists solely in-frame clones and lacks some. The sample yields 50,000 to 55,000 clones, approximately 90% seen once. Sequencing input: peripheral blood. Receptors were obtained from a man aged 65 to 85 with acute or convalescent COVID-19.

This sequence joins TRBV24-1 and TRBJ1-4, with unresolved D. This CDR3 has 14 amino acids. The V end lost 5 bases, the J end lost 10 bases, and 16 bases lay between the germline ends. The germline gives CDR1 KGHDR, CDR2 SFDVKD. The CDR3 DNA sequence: TGTGCCACCAGTGTGGAGGGCCCCGGCGCAAAACTGTTTTTT. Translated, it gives CATSVEGPGAKLFF.

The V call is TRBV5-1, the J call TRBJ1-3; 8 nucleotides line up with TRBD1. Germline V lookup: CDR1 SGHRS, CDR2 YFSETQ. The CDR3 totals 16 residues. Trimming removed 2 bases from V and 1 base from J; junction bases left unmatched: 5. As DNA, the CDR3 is TGCGCCAGCAGCTTTGGGCAGGGGGCATCTGGAAACACCATATATTTT. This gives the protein CASSFGQGASGNTIYF.

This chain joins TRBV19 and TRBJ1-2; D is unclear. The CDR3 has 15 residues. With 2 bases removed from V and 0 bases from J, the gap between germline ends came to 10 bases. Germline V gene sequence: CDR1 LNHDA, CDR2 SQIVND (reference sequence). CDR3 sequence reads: CASSISPEANYGYTF. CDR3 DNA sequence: TGTGCCAGTAGTATATCTCCAGAAGCTAACTATGGCTACACCTTC.

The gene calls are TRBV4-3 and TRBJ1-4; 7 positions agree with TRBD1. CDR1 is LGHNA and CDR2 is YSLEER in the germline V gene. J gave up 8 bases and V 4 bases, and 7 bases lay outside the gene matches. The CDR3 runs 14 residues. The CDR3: CASSPRWDSEKLFF. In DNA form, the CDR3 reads TGCGCCAGCAGCCCAAGATGGGACAGCGAAAAACTGTTTTTT.

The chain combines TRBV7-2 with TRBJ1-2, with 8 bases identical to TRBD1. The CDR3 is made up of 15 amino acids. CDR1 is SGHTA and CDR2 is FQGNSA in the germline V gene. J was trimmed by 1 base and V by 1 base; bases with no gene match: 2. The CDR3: CASSLDDRGNYGYTF. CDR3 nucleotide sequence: TGTGCCAGCAGCTTAGACGACAGGGGTAACTATGGCTACACCTTC.

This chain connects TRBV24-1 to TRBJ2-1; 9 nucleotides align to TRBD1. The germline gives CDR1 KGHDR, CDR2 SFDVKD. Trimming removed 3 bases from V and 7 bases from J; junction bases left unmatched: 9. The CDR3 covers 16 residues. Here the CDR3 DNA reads TGTGCCACCAGTGATCAGGGACAGGGTCTAAGGAATGAGCAGTTCTTC. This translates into CATSDQGQGLRNEQFF.

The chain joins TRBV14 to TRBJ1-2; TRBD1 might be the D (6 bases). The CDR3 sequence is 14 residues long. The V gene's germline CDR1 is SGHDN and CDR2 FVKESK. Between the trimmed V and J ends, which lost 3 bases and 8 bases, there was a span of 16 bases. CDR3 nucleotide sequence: TGTGCCAGCAGCCAGGGGACAAGAAAAGGGGGCTACACCTTC. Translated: CASSQGTRKGGYTF.

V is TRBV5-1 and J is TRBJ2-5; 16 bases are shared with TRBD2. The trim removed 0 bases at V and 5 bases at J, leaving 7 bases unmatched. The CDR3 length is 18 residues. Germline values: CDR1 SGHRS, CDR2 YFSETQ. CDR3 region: CASSLAGTSGGAVETQYF. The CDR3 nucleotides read TGCGCCAGCAGCTTGGCCGGGACTAGCGGGGGGGCGGTCGAGACCCAGTACTTC.

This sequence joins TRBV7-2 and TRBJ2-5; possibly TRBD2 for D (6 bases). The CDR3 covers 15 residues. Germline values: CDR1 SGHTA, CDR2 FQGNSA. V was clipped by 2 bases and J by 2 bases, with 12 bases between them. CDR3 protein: CASSLSRGFQETQYF. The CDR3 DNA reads TGTGCCAGCAGCTTATCGCGGGGATTTCAAGAGACCCAGTACTTC.

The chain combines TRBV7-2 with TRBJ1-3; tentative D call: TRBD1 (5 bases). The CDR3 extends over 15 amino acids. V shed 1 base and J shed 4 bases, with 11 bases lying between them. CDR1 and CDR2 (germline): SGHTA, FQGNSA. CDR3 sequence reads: CASSLDTGRGNTIYF. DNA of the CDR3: TGTGCCAGCAGCTTAGACACAGGTCGAGGAAACACCATATATTTT. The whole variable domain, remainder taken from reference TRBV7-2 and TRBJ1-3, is GAGVSQSPSNKVTEKGKDVELRCDPISGHTALYWYRQSLGQGLEFLIYFQGNSAPDKSGLPSDRFSAERTGGSVSTLTIQRTQQEDSAVYLCASSLDTGRGNTIYFGEGSWLTVV.

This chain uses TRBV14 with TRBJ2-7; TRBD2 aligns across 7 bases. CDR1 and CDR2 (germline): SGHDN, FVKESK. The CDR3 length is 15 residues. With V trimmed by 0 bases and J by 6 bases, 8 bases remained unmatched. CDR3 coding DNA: TGTGCCAGCAGCCAAGAATTGTACGGCGGGGGCGAGCAGTACTTC. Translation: CASSQELYGGGEQYF.

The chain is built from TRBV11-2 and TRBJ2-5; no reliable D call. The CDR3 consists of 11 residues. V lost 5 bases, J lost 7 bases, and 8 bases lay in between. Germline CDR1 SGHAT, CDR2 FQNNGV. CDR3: CASSQESTQYF. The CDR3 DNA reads TGTGCCAGCAGCCAAGAGTCGACCCAGTACTTC.

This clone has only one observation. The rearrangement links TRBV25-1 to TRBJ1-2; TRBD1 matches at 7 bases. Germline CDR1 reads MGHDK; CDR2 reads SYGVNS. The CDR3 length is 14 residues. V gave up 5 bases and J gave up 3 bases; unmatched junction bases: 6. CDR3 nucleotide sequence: TGTGCCAGCAGTCTGCACGGGACAGACTATGGCTACACCTTC. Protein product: CASSLHGTDYGYTF.

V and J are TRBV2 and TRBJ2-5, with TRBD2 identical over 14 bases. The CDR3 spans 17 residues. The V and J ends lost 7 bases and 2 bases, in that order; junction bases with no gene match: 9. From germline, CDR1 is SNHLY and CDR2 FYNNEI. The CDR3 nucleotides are TGTGCCAGCAACAGCGGGACTAGCGGGGGAAAACAAGAGACCCAGTACTTC. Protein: CASNSGTSGGKQETQYF.

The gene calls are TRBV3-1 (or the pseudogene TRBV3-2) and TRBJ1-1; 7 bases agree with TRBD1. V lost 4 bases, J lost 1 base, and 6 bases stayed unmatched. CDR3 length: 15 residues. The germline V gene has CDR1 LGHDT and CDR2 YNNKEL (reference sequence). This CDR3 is CASSLFQGGNTEAFF. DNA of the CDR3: TGTGCCAGCAGCCTCTTTCAGGGGGGGAACACTGAAGCTTTCTTT.

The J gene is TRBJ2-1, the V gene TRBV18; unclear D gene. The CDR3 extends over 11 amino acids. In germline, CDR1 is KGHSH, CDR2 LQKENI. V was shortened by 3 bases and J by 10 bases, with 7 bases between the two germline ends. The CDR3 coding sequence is TGTGCCAGCTCACCTCGAGAAGAGCAGTTCTTC. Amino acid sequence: CASSPREEQFF.

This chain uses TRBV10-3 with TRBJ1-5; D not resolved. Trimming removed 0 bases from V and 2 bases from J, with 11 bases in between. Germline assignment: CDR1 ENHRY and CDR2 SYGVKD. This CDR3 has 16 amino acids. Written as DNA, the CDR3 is TGTGCCATCAGTGAGTCGAGGGCAGGCGGCAATCAGCCCCAGCATTTT. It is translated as CAISESRAGGNQPQHF.

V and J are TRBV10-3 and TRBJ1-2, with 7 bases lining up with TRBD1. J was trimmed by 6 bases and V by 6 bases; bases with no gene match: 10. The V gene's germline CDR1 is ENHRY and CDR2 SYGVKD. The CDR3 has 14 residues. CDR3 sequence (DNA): TGTGCCATCAGGGGCACTGACAGGGAGGATGGCTACACCTTC. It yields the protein CAIRGTDREDGYTF.

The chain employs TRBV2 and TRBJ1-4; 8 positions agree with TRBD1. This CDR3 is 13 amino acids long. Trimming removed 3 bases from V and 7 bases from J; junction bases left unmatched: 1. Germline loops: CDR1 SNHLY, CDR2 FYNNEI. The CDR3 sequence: CASSDRGREKLFF. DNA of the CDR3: TGTGCCAGCAGTGACAGGGGGCGTGAAAAACTGTTTTTT. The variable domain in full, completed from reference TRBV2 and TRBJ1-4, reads EPEVTQTPSHQVTQMGQEVILRCVPISNHLYFYWYRQILGQKVEFLVSFYNNEISEKSEIFDDQFSVERPDGSNFTLKIRSTKLEDSAMYFCASSDRGREKLFFGSGTQLSVL.

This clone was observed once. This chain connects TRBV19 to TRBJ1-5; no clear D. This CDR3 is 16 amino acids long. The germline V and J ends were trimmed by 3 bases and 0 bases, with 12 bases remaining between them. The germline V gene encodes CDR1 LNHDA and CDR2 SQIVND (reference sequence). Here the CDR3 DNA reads TGTGCCAGTAGTATTCCCGCGCGATATAGCAATCAGCCCCAGCATTTT. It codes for CASSIPARYSNQPQHF.

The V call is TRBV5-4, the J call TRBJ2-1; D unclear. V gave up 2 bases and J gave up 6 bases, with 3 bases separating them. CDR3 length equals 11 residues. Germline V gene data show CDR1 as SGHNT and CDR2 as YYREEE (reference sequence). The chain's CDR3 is CASSFLNEQFF. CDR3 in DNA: TGTGCCAGCAGCTTCCTCAATGAGCAGTTCTTC.

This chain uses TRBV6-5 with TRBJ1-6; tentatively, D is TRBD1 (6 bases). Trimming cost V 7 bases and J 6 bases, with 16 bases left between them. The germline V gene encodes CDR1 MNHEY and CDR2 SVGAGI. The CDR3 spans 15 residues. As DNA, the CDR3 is TGTGCCAGCACCCCACCACGGACAGCTAATTCACCCCTCCACTTT. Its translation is CASTPPRTANSPLHF.

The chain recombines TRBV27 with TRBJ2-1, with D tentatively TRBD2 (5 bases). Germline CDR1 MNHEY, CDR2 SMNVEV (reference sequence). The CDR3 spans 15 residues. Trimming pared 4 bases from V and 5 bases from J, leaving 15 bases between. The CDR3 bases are TGTGCCAGCAGTTATTACCGGACTTCAAACAATGAGCAGTTCTTC. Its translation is CASSYYRTSNNEQFF.

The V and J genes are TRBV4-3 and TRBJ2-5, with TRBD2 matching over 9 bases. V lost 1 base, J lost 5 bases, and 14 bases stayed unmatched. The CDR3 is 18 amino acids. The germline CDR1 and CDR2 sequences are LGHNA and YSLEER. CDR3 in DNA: TGCGCCAGCAGCCAAGGGGTTTCGGGAGCGGGAGGCTATGAGACCCAGTACTTC. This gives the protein CASSQGVSGAGGYETQYF.

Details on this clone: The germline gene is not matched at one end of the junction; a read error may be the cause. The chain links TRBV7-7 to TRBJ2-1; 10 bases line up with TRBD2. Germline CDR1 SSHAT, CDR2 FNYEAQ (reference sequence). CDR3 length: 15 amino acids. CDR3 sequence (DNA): TGTGCTAGCAGCTTAAGCGGGGGGGCCTTCAATGAGCAGTTCTTC. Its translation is CASSLSGGAFNEQFF.

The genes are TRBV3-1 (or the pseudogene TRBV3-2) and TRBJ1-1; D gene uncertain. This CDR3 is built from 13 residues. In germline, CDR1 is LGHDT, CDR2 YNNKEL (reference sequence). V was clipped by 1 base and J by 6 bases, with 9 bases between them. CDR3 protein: CASSQGGISEAFF. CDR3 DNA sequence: TGTGCCAGCAGCCAAGGCGGTATATCTGAAGCTTTCTTT.

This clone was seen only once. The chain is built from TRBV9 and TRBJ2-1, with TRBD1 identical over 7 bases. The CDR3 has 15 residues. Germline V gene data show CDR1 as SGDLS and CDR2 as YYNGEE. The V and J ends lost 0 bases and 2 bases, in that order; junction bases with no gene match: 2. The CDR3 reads CASSVVGGAYNEQFF. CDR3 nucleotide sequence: TGTGCCAGCAGCGTAGTAGGGGGCGCCTACAATGAGCAGTTCTTC.

The chain's CDR3 is CASSLAGGRNEQFF. The DNA of the CDR3 is TGTGCCAGCAGTCTAGCGGGAGGGCGCAATGAGCAGTTCTTC. The chain has TRBV6-2 or TRBV6-3 and TRBJ2-1, with 12 bases identical to TRBD2. Germline values: CDR1 MNHEY, CDR2 SVGEGT. CDR3 size: 14 residues. Trimming cost V 5 bases and J 6 bases; bases outside gene matches: 2.

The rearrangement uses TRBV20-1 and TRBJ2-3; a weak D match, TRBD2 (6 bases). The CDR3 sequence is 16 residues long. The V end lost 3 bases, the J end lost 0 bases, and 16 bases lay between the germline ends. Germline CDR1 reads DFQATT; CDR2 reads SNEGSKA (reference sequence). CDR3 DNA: TGCAGTGCTAGTAGGCAGCGGGCCTATAGCACAGATACGCAGTATTTT. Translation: CSASRQRAYSTDTQYF.